These T cell receptor beta chains were read from a single sample in a study of CD4 T cells in relation to SARS-CoV-2 and coronaviruses. Antigen specificity for these receptors is unknown. Libraries were prepared by immunoSEQ multiplex PCR; TCRdb keeps only in-frame clonotypes and omits some of them. The sample has approximately 24,000 clones, around 74% seen once. Sequencing was performed on CD4+ T cells from PBMCs, cultured in vitro. The receptors stem from a human donor in good health. The CDR3 runs from the conserved cysteine through the conserved F or W. Fields, in order: J gene, D gene, clone size, V gene, CDR3 protein, CDR3 DNA. D genes are given only for firm matches. Rows give clone size only sometimes, using once, few, many, or a class for an expanded clone.

j_call: TRBJ1-4
d_call: TRBD1
clone_size: NA
v_call: TRBV5-1
cdr3_aa: CASSPRQGTNEKLFF
cdr3_nt: TGCGCCAGCAGCCCTAGACAGGGAACTAATGAAAAACTGTTTTTT

j_call: TRBJ2-1
d_call: NA
clone_size: NA
v_call: TRBV7-9
cdr3_aa: CASSPPLTPYNEQFF
cdr3_nt: TGTGCCAGCAGCCCCCCCCTAACCCCCTACAATGAGCAGTTCTTC

j_call: TRBJ1-1
d_call: NA
clone_size: NA
v_call: TRBV6-5
cdr3_aa: CASQAGVYTEAFF
cdr3_nt: TGTGCCAGCCAGGCCGGGGTTTACACTGAAGCTTTCTTT

j_call: TRBJ2-7
d_call: NA
clone_size: NA
v_call: TRBV7-9
cdr3_aa: CASSPHRYEQYF
cdr3_nt: TGTGCCAGCAGCCCGCACAGGTACGAGCAGTACTTC

j_call: TRBJ2-3
d_call: NA
clone_size: few
v_call: TRBV27
cdr3_aa: CASSVGQSGTQYF
cdr3_nt: TGTGCCAGCAGTGTGGGCCAATCCGGCACGCAGTATTTT

j_call: TRBJ2-5
d_call: TRBD1
clone_size: NA
v_call: TRBV10-3
cdr3_aa: CAIAKDRQQETQYF
cdr3_nt: TGTGCCATTGCAAAGGACAGGCAGCAAGAGACCCAGTACTTC

j_call: TRBJ1-1
d_call: TRBD1
clone_size: NA
v_call: TRBV7-8
cdr3_aa: CASSLAVGQGASTEAFF
cdr3_nt: TGTGCCAGCAGCTTAGCTGTTGGGCAGGGGGCCTCCACTGAAGCTTTCTTT

j_call: TRBJ2-5
d_call: TRBD1
clone_size: once
v_call: TRBV7-9
cdr3_aa: CASSDTGAEETQYF
cdr3_nt: TGTGCCAGCAGCGATACAGGGGCCGAAGAGACCCAGTACTTC

j_call: TRBJ2-3
d_call: NA
clone_size: NA
v_call: TRBV24-1
cdr3_aa: CATSEDDRTSTDTQYF
cdr3_nt: TGTGCCACCAGTGAAGACGACAGAACTAGCACAGATACGCAGTATTTT

j_call: TRBJ2-7
d_call: TRBD2
clone_size: NA
v_call: TRBV28
cdr3_aa: CASRAGTTFSYEQYF
cdr3_nt: TGTGCCAGCAGGGCCGGGACTACCTTTTCTTACGAGCAGTACTTC

j_call: TRBJ2-7
d_call: NA
clone_size: few
v_call: TRBV7-6
cdr3_aa: CASSLAGDASYEQYF
cdr3_nt: TGTGCCAGCAGCTTAGCGGGGGACGCTTCCTACGAGCAGTACTTC

j_call: TRBJ2-5
d_call: TRBD1
clone_size: few
v_call: TRBV5-5
cdr3_aa: CASSLQQGAGQETQYF
cdr3_nt: TGTGCCAGCAGCTTGCAACAGGGGGCCGGGCAAGAGACCCAGTACTTC

j_call: TRBJ2-2
d_call: TRBD2
clone_size: NA
v_call: TRBV5-1
cdr3_aa: CASSLRTRSNTGELFF
cdr3_nt: TGCGCCAGCAGCTTACGGACTAGGTCGAACACCGGGGAGCTGTTTTTT

j_call: TRBJ1-6
d_call: NA
clone_size: NA
v_call: TRBV30
cdr3_aa: CAWRAGSSYNSPLHF
cdr3_nt: TGTGCCTGGAGAGCGGGGAGCTCCTATAATTCACCCCTCCACTTT

j_call: TRBJ2-7
d_call: NA
clone_size: NA
v_call: TRBV21-1
cdr3_aa: CASSITERPSYEQYF
cdr3_nt: TGTGCCAGCAGCATCACAGAACGACCCTCCTACGAGCAGTACTTC

j_call: TRBJ2-2
d_call: NA
clone_size: NA
v_call: TRBV6-5
cdr3_aa: CASSPRTGDSGELFF
cdr3_nt: TGTGCCAGCAGTCCTCGAACCGGGGACTCCGGGGAGCTGTTTTTT

j_call: TRBJ1-6
d_call: NA
clone_size: NA
v_call: TRBV28
cdr3_aa: CASSLTGGLANSPLHF
cdr3_nt: TGTGCCAGCAGTCTCACGGGGGGATTAGCAAATTCACCCCTCCACTTT

j_call: TRBJ1-1
d_call: NA
clone_size: NA
v_call: TRBV5-8
cdr3_aa: CAHPVGRWGLNTEAFF
cdr3_nt: TGTGCCCACCCCGTAGGGCGCTGGGGTCTCAACACTGAAGCTTTCTTT

j_call: TRBJ1-1
d_call: TRBD1
clone_size: NA
v_call: TRBV18
cdr3_aa: CASSTRGDTEAFF
cdr3_nt: TGTGCCAGCTCAACCAGGGGGGACACTGAAGCTTTCTTT

j_call: TRBJ2-1
d_call: NA
clone_size: NA
v_call: TRBV21-1
cdr3_aa: CASSQPTSGSYNEQFF
cdr3_nt: TGTGCCAGCAGCCAACCGACTAGCGGCTCCTACAATGAGCAGTTCTTC

j_call: TRBJ1-2
d_call: TRBD1
clone_size: NA
v_call: TRBV30
cdr3_aa: CAWGDRGLGYTF
cdr3_nt: TGTGCCTGGGGGGACAGGGGGCTTGGCTACACCTTC

j_call: TRBJ2-5
d_call: NA
clone_size: NA
v_call: TRBV3-1/TRBV3-2
cdr3_aa: CASSQASAVLRETQYF
cdr3_nt: TGTGCCAGCAGCCAAGCGAGCGCTGTACTCCGAGAGACCCAGTACTTC